This T cell receptor (beta chain) was captured in a study of OX40 agonist ivuxolimab in advanced cancers. The wider study: The patients got ivuxolimab, which is an agonistic anti-OX40 (CD134) antibody. Of the patients, three showed partial responses, one with hepatocellular carcinoma and two with cutaneous melanoma.

TCRdb's copy holds only in-frame clones and misses some; the assay was immunoSEQ multiplex PCR. Here the sample spans about 79,000 clones, 85% to 95% being singletons. Of note for this clone: Its matching antigen is unknown.

Study-wide results and caveats: CD4+ and CD8+ T cells in blood underwent clonal expansion by week 6 at 0.1 to 3.0 mg/kg.

Trimming pared 3 bases from V and 6 bases from J, leaving 12 bases between. The CDR3 length is 14 residues. Germline-derived CDR1 and CDR2 are LNHDA and SQIVND (reference sequence). The TCR sequence derives from an adult with an advanced solid tumor such as melanoma, head and neck, liver or kidney cancer. Source: CD4+ or CD8+ T cells sorted from blood, taken in a trial of the OX40 agonist ivuxolimab. The chain employs TRBV19 and TRBJ2-1, with D perhaps matching TRBD2 (5 bases). Here the CDR3 DNA reads TGTGCCAGTAGTATGATTTCTGCGGGCAATGAGCAGTTCTTC. Its protein product is CASSMISAGNEQFF. The full variable domain, in which reference TRBV19 and TRBJ2-1 provide the parts outside the CDR3, is DGGITQSPKYLFRKEGQNVTLSCEQNLNHDAMYWYRQDPGQGLRLIYYSQIVNDFQKGDIAEGYSVSREKKESFPLTVTSAQKNPTAFYLCASSMISAGNEQFFGPGTRLTVL.